What follows are 3 T cell receptor beta chains derived from one specimen sequenced in a study. One entry per CDR3 protein results from TCRdb running MiXCR on the 5' RACE reads. The table includes approximately 40,000 distinct CDR3 sequences, approximately 30% detected once. Specimen: tumor-infiltrating memory CD4+ T cells sorted from the breast tumor. Subset here: memory CD4+ T cells, CD4+CD45RO+CD25-. These receptors were collected from a female donor with breast cancer.

Many counts were recorded for this clonotype. This chain joins TRBV11-1 and TRBJ2-5; tentatively, D is TRBD2 (5 bases). The CDR3 totals 13 residues. Trimming pared 3 bases from V and 1 base from J, leaving 6 bases between. Per germline, CDR1 SGHAT and CDR2 FQDESV (reference sequence). CDR3 in DNA: TGTGCCAGCAGCTTCAGCGGCCAAGAGACCCAGTACTTC. Amino acid sequence: CASSFSGQETQYF.

About this clonotype itself: Compared with germline, one end of the junction differs, possibly owing to a read error. The V and J genes are TRBV4-2 and TRBJ2-3; 9 bases match TRBD1. Germline V gene sequence: CDR1 LGHNA, CDR2 YNFKEQ. This CDR3 region has 16 residues. DNA for the CDR3: TGCGCCAGCAGCCAAGGAGGACAGGGGCGGGGAGATACGCAGTATTTT. Protein product: CASSQGGQGRGDTQYF.

The chain couples TRBV4-1 to TRBJ2-5; the D gene could be TRBD1 or TRBD2 (5 bases each). Germline assignment: CDR1 MGHRA and CDR2 YSYEKL. The ends were cut back, 1 base at V and 1 base at J, with 10 bases in the middle. The CDR3 extends over 15 amino acids. DNA of the CDR3: TGCGCCAGCAGCCAAGTCGGGACGGCCCAAGAGACCCAGTACTTC. Encoded protein: CASSQVGTAQETQYF.